This TCR beta chain was captured by sequencing in a study of patients and donors after allogeneic stem cell transplantation. Germline V gives CDR1 SGHDT, CDR2 YYEEEE. The length of the CDR3 is 14 residues. Losses at the gene ends were 7 bases for V and 5 bases for J; bases not matched to a gene: 5. TCRdb recomputed calls from the RT-PCR reads with MiXCR, one row per CDR3 protein. This repertoire shows about a million distinct CDR3 sequences, more than 15% found once; its top ten account for under 6.5%. The sequence came from a human donor who was either an allogeneic HSCT recipient or a stem cell or donor lymphocyte infusion donor (not recorded which). It is not recorded whose cells these are; they may come from a transplant donor. The sequenced sample was blood, either unsorted or a sorted T cell fraction (not recorded which). V is TRBV5-6 and J is TRBJ2-5, with TRBD2 matching over 13 bases. The CDR3 DNA is TGTGCCAGCGAGGGGACTAGCGGGAATGAGACCCAGTACTTC. Amino acids: CASEGTSGNETQYF.